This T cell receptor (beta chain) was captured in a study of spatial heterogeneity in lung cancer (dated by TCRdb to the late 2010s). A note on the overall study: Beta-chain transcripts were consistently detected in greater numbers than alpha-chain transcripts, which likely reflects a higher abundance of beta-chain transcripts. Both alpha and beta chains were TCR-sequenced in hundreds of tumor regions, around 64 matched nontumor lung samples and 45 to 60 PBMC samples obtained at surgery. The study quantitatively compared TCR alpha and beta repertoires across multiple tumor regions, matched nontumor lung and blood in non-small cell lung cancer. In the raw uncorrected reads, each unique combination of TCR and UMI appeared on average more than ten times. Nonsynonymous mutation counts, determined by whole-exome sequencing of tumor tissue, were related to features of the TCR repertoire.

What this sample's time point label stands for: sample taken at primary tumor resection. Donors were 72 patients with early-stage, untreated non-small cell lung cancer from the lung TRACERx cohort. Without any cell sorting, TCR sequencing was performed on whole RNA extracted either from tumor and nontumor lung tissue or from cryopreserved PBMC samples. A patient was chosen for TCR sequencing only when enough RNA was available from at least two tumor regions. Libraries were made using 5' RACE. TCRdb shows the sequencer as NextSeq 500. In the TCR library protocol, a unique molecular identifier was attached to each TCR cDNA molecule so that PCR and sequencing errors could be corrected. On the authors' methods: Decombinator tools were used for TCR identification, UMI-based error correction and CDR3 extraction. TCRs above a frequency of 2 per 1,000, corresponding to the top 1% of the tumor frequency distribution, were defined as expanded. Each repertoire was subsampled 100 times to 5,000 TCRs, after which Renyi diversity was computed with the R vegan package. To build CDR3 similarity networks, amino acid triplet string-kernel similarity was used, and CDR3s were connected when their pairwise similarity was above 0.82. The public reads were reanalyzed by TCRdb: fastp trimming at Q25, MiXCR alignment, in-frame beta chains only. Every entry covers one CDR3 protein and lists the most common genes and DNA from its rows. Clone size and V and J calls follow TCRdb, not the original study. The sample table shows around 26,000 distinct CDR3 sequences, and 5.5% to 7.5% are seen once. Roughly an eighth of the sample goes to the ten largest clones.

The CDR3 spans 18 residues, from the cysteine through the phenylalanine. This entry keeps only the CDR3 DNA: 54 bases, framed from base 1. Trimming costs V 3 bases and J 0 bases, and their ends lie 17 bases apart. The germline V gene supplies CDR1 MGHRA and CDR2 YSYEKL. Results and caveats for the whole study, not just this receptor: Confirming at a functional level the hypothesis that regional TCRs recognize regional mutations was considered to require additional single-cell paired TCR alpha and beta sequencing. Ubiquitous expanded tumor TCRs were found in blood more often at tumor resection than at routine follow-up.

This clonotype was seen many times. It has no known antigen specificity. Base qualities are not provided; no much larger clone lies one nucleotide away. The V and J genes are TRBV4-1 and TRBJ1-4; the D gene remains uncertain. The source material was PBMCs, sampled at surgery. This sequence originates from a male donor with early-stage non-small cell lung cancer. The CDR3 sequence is CASSHLNMGWATNEKLFF. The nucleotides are TGCGCCAGCAGCCACCTCAACATGGGATGGGCAACTAATGAAAAACTGTTTTTT.